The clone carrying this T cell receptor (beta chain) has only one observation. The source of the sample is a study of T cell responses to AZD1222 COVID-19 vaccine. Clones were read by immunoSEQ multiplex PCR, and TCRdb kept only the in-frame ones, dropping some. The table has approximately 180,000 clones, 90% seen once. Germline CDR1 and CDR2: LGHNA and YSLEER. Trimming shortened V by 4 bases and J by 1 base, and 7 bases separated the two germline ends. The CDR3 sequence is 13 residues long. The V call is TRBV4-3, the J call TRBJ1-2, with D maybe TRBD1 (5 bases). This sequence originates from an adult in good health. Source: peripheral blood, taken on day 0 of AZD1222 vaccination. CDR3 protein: CASSPDNNYGYTF. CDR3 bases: TGCGCCAGCAGCCCGGACAATAACTATGGCTACACCTTC.